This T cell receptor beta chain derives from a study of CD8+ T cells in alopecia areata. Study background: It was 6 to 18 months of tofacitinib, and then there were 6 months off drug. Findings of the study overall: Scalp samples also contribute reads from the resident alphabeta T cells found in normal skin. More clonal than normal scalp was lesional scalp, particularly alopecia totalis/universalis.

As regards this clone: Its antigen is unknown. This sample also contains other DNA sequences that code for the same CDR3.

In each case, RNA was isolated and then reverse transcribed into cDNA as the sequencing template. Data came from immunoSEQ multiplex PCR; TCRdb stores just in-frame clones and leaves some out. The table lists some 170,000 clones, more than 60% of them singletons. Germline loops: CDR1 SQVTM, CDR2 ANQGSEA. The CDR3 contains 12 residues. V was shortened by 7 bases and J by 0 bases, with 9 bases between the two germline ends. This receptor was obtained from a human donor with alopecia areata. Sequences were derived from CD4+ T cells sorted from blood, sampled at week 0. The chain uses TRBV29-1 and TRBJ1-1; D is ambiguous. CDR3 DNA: TGCAGCGGAGGACGGATGAACACTGAAGCTTTCTTT. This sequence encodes CSGGRMNTEAFF.